This TCR beta chain was sequenced in a study of technical replicates of blood from a handful of donors. Sequencing was performed with immunoSEQ multiplex PCR; in TCRdb, only in-frame clones are kept and a portion is missing. The repertoire holds approximately 44,000 clones, with around 96% as singletons. Trimming shortened V by 4 bases and J by 0 bases, and 16 bases separated the two germline ends. The germline V gene has CDR1 SGHDN and CDR2 FVKESK. The CDR3 consists of 18 residues. The chain carries TRBV14 and TRBJ2-6; D possibly corresponds to TRBD2 (6 bases). Material: T cells isolated from PBMCs. This sequence originates from a human donor in good health. The CDR3 spells CASSPPGLKISGANVLTF. CDR3 coding DNA: TGTGCCAGCAGCCCCCCGGGACTCAAGATCTCTGGGGCCAACGTCCTGACTTTC.